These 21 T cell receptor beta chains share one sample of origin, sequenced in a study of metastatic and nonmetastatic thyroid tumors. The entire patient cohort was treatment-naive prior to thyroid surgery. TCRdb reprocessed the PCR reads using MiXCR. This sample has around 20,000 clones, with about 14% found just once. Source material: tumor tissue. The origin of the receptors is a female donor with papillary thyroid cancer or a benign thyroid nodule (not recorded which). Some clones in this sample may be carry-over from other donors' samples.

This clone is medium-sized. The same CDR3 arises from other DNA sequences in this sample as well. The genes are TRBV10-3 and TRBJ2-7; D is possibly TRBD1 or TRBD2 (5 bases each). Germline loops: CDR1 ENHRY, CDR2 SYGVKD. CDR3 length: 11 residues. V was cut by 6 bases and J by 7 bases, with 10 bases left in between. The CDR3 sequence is CAIRDRGEQYF. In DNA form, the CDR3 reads TGTGCCATCAGAGACAGAGGGGAGCAGTACTTC.

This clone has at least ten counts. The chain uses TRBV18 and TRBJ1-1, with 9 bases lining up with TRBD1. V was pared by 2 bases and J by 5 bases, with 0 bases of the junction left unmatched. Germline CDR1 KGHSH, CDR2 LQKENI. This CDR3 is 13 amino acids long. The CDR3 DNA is TGTGCCAGCTCACCAGACAGGGGGACTGAAGCTTTCTTT. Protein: CASSPDRGTEAFF.

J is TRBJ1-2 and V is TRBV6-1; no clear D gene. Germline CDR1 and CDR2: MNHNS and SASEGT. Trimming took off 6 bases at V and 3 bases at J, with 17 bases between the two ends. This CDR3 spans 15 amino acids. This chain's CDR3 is CASRASSRIYYGYTF. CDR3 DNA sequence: TGTGCCAGCAGAGCCTCCTCCAGGATTTACTATGGCTACACCTTC.

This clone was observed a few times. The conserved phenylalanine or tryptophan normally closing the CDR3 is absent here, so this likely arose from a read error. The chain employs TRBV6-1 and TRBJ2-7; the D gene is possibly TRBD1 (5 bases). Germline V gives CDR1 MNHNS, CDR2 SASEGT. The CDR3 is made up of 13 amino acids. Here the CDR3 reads CSSSEQERYEQYL. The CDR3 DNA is TGTTCCAGCAGTGAACAGGAACGATACGAGCAGTACCTC.

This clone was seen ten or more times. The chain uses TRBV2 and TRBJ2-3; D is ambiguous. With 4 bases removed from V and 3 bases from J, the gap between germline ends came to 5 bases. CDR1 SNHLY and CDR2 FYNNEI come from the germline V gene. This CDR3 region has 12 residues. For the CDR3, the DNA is TGTGCCAGCAGTGGCTGGACAGATACGCAGTATTTT. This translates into CASSGWTDTQYF.

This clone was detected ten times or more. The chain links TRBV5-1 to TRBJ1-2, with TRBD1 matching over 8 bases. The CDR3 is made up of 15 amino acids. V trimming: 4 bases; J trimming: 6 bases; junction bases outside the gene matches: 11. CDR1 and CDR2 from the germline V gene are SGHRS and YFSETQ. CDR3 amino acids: CASSHGQGSIDGYTF. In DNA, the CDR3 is TGCGCCAGCAGCCACGGACAGGGTTCGATCGATGGCTACACCTTC.

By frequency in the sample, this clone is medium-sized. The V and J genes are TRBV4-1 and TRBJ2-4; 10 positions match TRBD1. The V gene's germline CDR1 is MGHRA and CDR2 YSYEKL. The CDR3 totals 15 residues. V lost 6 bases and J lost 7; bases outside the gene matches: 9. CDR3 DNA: TGCGCCAGCAGTGTAAGTCCGGGACAGGGGAACATTCAGTACTTC. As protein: CASSVSPGQGNIQYF.

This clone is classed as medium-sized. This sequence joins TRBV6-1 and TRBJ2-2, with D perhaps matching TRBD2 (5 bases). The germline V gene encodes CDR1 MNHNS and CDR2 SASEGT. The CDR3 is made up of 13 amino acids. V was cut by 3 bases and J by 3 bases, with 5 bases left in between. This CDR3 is CASSERDTGELFF. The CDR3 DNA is TGTGCCAGCAGTGAGAGGGACACCGGGGAGCTGTTTTTT.

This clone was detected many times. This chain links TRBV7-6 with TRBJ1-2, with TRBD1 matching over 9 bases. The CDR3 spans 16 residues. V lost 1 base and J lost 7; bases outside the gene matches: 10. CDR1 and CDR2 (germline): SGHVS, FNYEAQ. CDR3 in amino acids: CASSLEGRGDRAGYTF. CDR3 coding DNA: TGTGCCAGCAGCTTAGAGGGGAGGGGGGACAGGGCTGGCTACACCTTC.

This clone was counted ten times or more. The CDR3 sequence: CASSLQGRGNTEAFF. CDR3 sequence (DNA): TGTGCCAGCAGCTTACAAGGGCGAGGGAACACTGAAGCTTTCTTT. The chain uses TRBV7-6 and TRBJ1-1; no definite D call. Germline V CDR1 and CDR2: SGHVS, FNYEAQ. V was pared by 2 bases and J by 1 base, with 11 bases between. This CDR3 has 15 residues.

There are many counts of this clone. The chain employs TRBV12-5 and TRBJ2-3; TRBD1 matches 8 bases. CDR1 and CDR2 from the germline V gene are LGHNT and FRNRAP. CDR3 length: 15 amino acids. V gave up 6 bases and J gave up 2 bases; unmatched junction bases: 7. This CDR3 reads CASGRGQGHTDTQYF. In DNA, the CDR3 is TGTGCTAGTGGCCGAGGACAGGGACACACAGATACGCAGTATTTT. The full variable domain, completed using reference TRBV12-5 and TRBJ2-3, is DARVTQTPRHKVTEMGQEVTMRCQPILGHNTVFWYRQTMMQGLELLAYFRNRAPLDDSGMPKDRFSAEMPDATLATLKIQPSEPRDSAVYFCASGRGQGHTDTQYFGPGTRLTVL.

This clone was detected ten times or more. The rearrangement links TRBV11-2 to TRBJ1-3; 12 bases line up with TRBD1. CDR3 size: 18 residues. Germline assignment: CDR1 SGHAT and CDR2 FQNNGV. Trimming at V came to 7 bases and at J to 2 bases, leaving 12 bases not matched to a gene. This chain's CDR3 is CASIPDPGQGATGNTIYF. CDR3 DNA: TGTGCCAGCATCCCGGATCCGGGACAGGGGGCGACTGGAAACACCATATATTTT.

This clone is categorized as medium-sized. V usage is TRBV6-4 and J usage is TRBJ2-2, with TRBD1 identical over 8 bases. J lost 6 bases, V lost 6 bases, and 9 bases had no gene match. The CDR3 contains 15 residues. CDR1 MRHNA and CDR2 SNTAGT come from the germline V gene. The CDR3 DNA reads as TGTGCCAGCAGGGCCGAACAGGGGGAGGCCGGGGAGCTGTTTTTT. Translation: CASRAEQGEAGELFF.

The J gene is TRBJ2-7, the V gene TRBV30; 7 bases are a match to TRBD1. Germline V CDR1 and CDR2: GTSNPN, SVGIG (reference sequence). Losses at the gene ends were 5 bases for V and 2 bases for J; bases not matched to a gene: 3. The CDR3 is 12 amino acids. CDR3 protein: CAWGTETYEQYF. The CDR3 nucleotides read TGTGCCTGGGGGACAGAGACCTACGAGCAGTACTTC.

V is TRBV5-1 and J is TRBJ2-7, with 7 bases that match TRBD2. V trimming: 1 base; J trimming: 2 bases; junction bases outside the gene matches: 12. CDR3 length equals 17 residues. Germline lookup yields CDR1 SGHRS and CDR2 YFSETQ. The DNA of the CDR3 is TGCGCCAGCAGCTTGATCTCCACACCAGCGGGGACCTACGAGCAGTACTTC. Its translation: CASSLISTPAGTYEQYF.

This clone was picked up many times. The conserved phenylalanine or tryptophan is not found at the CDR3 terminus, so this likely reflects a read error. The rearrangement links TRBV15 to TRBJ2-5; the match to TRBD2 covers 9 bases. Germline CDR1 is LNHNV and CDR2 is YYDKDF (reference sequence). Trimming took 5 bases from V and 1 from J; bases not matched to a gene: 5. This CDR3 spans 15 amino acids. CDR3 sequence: CATSGEGLAQETQYL. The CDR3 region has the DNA TGTGCCACCAGCGGGGAGGGACTAGCCCAAGAGACCCAGTACCTC.

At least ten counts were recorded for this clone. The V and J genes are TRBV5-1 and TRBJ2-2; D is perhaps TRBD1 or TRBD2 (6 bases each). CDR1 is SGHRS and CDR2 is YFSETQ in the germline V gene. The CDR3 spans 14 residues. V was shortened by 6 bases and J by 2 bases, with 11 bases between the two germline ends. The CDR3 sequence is CASKGGSNTGELFF. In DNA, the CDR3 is TGCGCCAGCAAAGGGGGGTCTAACACCGGGGAGCTGTTTTTT.

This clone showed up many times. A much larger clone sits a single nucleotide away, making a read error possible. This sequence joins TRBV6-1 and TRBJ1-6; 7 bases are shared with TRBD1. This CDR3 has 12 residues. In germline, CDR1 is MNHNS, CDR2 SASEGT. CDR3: CASNEGGPPDFF. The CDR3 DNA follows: TGTGCCAGCAATGAAGGGGGCCCTCCGGATTTTTTT.

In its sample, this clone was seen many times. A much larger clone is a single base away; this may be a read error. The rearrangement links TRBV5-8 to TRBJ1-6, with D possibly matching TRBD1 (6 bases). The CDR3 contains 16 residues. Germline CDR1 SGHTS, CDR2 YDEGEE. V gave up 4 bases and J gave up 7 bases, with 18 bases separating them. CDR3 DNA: TGTGCCAGCAGCCCGGGAACAGGGTTCCGAAATTCACCCCTCCACTTT. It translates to CASSPGTGFRNSPLHF.

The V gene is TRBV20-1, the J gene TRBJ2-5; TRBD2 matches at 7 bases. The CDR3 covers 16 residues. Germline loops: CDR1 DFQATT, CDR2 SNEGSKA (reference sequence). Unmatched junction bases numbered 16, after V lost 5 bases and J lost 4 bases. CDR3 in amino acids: CSARGEGPRAPETQYF. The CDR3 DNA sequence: TGCAGTGCTCGCGGGGAGGGGCCAAGGGCCCCAGAGACCCAGTACTTC.

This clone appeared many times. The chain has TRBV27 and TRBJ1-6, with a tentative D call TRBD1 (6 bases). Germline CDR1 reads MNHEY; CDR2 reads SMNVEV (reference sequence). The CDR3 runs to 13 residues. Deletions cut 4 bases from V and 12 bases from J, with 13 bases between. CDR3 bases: TGTGCCAGCAGTTCCACAGGGATTTTACCCCTCCACTTT. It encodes CASSSTGILPLHF.